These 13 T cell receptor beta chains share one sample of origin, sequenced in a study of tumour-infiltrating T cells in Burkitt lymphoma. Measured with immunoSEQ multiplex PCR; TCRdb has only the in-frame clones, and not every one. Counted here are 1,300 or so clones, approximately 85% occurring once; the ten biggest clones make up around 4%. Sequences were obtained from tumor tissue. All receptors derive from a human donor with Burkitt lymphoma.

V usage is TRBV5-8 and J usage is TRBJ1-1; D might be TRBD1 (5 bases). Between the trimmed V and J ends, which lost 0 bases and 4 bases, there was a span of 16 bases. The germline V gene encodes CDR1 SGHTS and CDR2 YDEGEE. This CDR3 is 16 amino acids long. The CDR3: CASSLAGGDSGTEAFF. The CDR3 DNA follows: TGTGCCAGCAGCTTGGCCGGAGGGGATTCCGGCACTGAAGCTTTCTTT.

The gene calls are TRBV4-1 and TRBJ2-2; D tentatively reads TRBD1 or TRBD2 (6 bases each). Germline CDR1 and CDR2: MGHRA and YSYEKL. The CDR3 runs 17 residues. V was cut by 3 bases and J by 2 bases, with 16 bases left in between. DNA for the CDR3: TGCGCCAGCAGCCACCCTCTGGGGGGACAAAACACCGGGGAGCTGTTTTTT. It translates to CASSHPLGGQNTGELFF.

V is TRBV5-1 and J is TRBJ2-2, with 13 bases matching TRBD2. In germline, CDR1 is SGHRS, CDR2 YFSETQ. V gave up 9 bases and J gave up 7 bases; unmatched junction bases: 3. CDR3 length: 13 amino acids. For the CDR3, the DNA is TGCGCCACGGGACTAGCGGGGTACGGGGAGCTGTTTTTT. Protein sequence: CATGLAGYGELFF.

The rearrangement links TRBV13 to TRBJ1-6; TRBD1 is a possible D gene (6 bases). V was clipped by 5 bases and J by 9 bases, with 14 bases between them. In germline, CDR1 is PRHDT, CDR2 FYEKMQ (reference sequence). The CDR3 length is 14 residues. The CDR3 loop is CASSARGEASPLHF. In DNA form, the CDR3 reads TGTGCCAGCAGCGCCAGGGGAGAGGCTTCACCCCTCCACTTT.

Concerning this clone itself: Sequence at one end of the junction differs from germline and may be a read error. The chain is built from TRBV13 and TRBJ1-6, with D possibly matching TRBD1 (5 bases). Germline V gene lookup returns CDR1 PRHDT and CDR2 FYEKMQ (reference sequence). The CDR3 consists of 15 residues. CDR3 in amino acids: CANSSNRNRNSPLHF. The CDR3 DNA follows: TGTGCCAACAGCTCCAACCGGAACAGGAATTCACCCCTCCACTTT.

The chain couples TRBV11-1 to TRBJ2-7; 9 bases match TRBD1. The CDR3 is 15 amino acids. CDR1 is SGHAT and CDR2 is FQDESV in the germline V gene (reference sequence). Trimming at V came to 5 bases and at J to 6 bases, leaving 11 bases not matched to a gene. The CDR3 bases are TGTGCCAGCAGCGAAAACCCGGGACAGGGTGGCGAGCAGTACTTC. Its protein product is CASSENPGQGGEQYF.

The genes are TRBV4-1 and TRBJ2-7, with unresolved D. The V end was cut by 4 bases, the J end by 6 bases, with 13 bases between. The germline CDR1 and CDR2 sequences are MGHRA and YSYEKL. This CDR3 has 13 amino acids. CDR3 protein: CASSPDRNTEQYV. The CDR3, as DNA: TGCGCCAGCAGCCCAGACCGGAACACCGAGCAGTACGTC.

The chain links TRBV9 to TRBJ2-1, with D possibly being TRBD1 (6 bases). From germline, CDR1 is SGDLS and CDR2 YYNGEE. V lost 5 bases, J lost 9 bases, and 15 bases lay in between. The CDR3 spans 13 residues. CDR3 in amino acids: CASSKIRGPEQFF. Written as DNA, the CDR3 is TGTGCCAGCAGTAAAATCAGGGGTCCTGAGCAGTTCTTC.

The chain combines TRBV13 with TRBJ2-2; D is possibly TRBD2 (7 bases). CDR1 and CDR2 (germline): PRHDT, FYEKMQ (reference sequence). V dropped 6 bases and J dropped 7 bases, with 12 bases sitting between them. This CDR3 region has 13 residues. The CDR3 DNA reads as TGTGCCAGCAGGGGGGGGGCCGGCGGGGAGCTGTTTTTT. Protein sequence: CASRGGAGGELFF. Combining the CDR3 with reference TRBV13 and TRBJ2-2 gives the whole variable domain AAGVIQSPRHLIKEKRETATLKCYPIPRHDTVYWYQQGPGQDPQFLISFYEKMQSDKGSIPDRFSAQQFSDYHSELNMSSLELGDSALYFCASRGGAGGELFFGEGSRLTVL.

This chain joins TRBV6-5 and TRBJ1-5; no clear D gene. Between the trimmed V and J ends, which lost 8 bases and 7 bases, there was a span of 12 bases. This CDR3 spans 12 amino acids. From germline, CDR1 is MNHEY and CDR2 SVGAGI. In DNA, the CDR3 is TGTGCCAGCGGGCCTGGGAGACAGCCCCAGCATTTT. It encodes CASGPGRQPQHF.

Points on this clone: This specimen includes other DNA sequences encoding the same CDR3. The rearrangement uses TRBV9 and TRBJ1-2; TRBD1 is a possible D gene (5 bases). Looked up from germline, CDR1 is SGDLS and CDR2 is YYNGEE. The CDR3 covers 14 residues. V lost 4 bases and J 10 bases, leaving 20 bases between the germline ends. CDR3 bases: TGTGCCAGCAGCCACGGGGAAGGGGCCCTCGACTACACCTTC. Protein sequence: CASSHGEGALDYTF.

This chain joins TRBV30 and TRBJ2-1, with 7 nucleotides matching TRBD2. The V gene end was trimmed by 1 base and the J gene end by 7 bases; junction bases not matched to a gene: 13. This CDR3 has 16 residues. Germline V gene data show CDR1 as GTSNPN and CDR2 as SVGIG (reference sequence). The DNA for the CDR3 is TGTGCCTGGAGTGGGGTTGTGGCGGGAGTAACAAATGAGCAGTTCTTC. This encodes CAWSGVVAGVTNEQFF. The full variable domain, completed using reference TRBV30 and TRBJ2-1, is SQTIHQWPATLVQPVGSPLSLECTVEGTSNPNLYWYRQAAGRGLQLLFYSVGIGQISSEVPQNLSASRPQDRQFILSSKKLLLSDSGFYLCAWSGVVAGVTNEQFFGPGTRLTVL.

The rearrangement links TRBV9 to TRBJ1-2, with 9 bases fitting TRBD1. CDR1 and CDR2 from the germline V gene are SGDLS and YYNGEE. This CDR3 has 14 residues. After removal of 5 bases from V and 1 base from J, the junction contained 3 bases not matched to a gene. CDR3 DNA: TGTGCCAGCAGTGGACAGGGGCTTAACTATGGCTACACCTTC. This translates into CASSGQGLNYGYTF. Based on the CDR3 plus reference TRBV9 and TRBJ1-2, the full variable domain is DSGVTQTPKHLITATGQRVTLRCSPRSGDLSVYWYQQSLDQGLQFLIQYYNGEERAKGNILERFSAQQFPDLHSELNLSSLELGDSALYFCASSGQGLNYGYTFGSGTRLTVV.